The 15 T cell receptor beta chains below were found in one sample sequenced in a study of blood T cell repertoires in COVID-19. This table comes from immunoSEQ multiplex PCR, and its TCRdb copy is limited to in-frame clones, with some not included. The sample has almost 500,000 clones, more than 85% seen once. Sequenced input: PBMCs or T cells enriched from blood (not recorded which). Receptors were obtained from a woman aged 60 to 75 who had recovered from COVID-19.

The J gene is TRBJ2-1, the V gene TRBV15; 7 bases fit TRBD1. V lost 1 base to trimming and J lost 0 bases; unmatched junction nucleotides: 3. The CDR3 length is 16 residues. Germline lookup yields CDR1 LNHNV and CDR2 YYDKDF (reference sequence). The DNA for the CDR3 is TGTGCCACCAGCAGAGTTGGACAGGACTCCTACAATGAGCAGTTCTTC. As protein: CATSRVGQDSYNEQFF.

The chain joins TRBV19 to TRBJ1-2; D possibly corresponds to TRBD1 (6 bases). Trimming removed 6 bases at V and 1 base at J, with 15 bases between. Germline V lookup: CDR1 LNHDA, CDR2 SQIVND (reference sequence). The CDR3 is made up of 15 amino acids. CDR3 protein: CASRLQGSINYGYTF. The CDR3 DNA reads TGTGCCAGTAGGCTACAGGGATCGATTAACTATGGCTACACCTTC. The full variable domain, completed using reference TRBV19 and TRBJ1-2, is DGGITQSPKYLFRKEGQNVTLSCEQNLNHDAMYWYRQDPGQGLRLIYYSQIVNDFQKGDIAEGYSVSREKKESFPLTVTSAQKNPTAFYLCASRLQGSINYGYTFGSGTRLTVV.

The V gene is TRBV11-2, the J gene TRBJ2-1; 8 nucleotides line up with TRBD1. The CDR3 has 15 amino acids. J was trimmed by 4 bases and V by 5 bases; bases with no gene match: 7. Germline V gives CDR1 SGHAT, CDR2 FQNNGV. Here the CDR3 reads CASSLDRGVYNEQFF. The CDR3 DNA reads TGTGCCAGCAGCCTCGACAGGGGAGTGTACAATGAGCAGTTCTTC.

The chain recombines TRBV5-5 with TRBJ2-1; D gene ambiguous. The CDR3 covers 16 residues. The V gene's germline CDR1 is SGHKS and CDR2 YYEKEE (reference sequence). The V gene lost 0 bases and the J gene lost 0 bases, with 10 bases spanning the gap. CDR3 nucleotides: TGTGCCAGCAGCTTGGGAATAAGCTTCTCCTACAATGAGCAGTTCTTC. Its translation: CASSLGISFSYNEQFF.

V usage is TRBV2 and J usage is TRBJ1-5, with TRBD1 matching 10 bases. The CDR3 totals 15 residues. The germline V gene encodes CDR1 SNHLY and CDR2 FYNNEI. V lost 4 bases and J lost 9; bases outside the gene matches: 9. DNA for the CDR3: TGTGCCAGCAGTGCCGAGACAGGGGGCGGGTGGCCCCAGCATTTT. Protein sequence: CASSAETGGGWPQHF.

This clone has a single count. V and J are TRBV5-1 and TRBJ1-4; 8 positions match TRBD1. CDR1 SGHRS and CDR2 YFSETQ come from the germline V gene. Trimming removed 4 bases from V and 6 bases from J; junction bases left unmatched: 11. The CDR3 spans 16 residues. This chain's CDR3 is CASSTGTGGGHEKLFF. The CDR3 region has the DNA TGCGCCAGCAGCACCGGGACAGGCGGGGGACATGAAAAACTGTTTTTT. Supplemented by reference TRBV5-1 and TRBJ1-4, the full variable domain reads KAGVTQTPRYLIKTRGQQVTLSCSPISGHRSVSWYQQTPGQGLQFLFEYFSETQRNKGNFPGRFSGRQFSNSRSEMNVSTLELGDSALYLCASSTGTGGGHEKLFFGSGTQLSVL.

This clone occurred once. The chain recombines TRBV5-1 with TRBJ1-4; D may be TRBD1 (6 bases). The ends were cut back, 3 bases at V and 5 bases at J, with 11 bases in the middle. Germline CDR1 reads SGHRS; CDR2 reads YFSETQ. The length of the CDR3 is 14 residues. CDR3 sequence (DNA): TGCGCCAGCAGCTGGGCAGGACAGAATGAAAAACTGTTTTTT. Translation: CASSWAGQNEKLFF.

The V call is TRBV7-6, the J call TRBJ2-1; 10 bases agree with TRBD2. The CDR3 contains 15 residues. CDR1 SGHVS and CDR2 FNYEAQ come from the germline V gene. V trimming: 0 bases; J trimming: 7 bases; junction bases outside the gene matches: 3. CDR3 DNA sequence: TGTGCCAGCAGCTTAGCTAGCGGGGGGCGAAATGAGCAGTTCTTC. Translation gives CASSLASGGRNEQFF.

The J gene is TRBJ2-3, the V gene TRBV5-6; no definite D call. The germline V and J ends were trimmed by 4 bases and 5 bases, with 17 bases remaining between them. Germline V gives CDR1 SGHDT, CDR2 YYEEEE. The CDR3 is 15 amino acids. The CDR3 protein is CASSRRSRLGDTQYF. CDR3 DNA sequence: TGTGCCAGCAGCCGACGCTCTCGACTCGGAGATACGCAGTATTTT. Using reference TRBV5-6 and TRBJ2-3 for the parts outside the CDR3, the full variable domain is DAGVTQSPTHLIKTRGQQVTLRCSPKSGHDTVSWYQQALGQGPQFIFQYYEEEERQRGNFPDRFSGHQFPNYSSELNVNALLLGDSALYLCASSRRSRLGDTQYFGPGTRLTVL.

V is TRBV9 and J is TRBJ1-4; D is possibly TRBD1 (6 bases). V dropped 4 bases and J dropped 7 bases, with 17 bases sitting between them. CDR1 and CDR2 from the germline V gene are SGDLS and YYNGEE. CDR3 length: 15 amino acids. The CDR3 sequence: CASSRSGGMGEKLFF. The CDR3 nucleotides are TGTGCCAGCAGCCGATCGGGGGGCATGGGTGAAAAACTGTTTTTT.

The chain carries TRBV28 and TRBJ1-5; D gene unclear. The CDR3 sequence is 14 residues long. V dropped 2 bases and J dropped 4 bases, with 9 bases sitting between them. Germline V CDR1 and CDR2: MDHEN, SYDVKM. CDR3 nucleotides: TGTGCCAGCAGTTTAATCCGGGGAAATCAGCCCCAGCATTTT. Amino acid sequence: CASSLIRGNQPQHF.

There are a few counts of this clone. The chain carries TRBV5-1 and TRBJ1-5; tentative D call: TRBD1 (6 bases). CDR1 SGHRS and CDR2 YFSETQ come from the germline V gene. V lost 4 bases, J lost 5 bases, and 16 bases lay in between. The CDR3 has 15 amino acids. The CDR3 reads CASSDQGRTDQPQHF. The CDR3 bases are TGCGCCAGCAGCGACCAGGGGCGGACGGATCAGCCCCAGCATTTT.

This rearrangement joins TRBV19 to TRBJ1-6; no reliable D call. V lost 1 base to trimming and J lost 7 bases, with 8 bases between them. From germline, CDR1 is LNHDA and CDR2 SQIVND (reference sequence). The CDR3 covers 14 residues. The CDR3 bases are TGTGCCAGTAGTATAGCCGGTCGGAATTCACCCCTCCACTTT. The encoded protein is CASSIAGRNSPLHF.

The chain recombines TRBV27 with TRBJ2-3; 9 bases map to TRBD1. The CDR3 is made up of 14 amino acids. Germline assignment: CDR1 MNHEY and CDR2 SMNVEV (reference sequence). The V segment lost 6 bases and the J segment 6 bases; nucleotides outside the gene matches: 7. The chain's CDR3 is CASRLQGAGDTQYF. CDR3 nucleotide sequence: TGTGCCAGCAGATTACAGGGGGCGGGGGATACGCAGTATTTT.

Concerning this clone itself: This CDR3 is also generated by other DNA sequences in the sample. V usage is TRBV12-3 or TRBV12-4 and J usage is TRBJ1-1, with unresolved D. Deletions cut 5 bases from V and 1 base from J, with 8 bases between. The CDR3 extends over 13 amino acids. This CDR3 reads CASSPRQNTEAFF. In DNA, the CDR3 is TGTGCCAGCAGTCCGCGACAGAACACTGAAGCTTTCTTT.